This T cell receptor (beta chain) was captured in a study of blood T cell repertoires in COVID-19. Methods used by the authors: Reference gene primer amplification gave nucleated cell count estimates. Profiling relied on immunoSEQ multiplex PCR, and the TCRdb table lists in-frame clones only, not all of them. V, J and clone size were drawn from that table, and D and trimming were deduced from the DNA. The sample records approximately 490,000 clones, 88% being singletons. The CDR3 loop spans 15 amino acids. V lost 6 bases to trimming and J lost 2 bases, with 14 bases between them. Germline loops: CDR1 LNHDA, CDR2 SQIVND (reference sequence).

Sequenced: PBMCs or T cells enriched from blood (not recorded which). V and J are TRBV19 and TRBJ1-5; D not certain. This receptor was identified in a woman aged 55-70 years who had recovered from COVID-19. The CDR3 coding sequence is TGTGCCAGTAGGGAGGAGGGATGGGGCAATCAGCCCCAGCATTTT. Translating it yields CASREEGWGNQPQHF.